This T cell receptor beta chain appears in the sequencing data of a study of blood T cell repertoires in COVID-19. About the study: The United States, Italy and Spain provided the acute and convalescent COVID-19 samples.

Germline-derived CDR1 and CDR2 are LNHNV and YYDKDF (reference sequence). Trimming took off 0 bases at V and 5 bases at J, with 10 bases between the two ends. The CDR3 totals 14 residues. TCRdb's copy holds only in-frame clones and misses some; the assay was immunoSEQ multiplex PCR. The repertoire includes about 200,000 clones, 86% of them detected once, and 0.6% to 1% sits in the top ten. This chain uses TRBV15 with TRBJ1-2, with D unresolved. Sample: peripheral blood. This TCR derives from a woman in her 70s with acute or convalescent COVID-19. CDR3 coding DNA: TGTGCCACCAGCAGAGATAGGGCGGGTTATGGCTACACCTTC. This encodes CATSRDRAGYGYTF.